This TCR beta chain appears in the sequencing data of a study of blood T cell repertoires in COVID-19. About the study: Some COVID-19 samples were acute and others convalescent; all came from the United States, Italy and Spain. Nucleic acid was either cDNA or gDNA, and it came from T cells, B-cell-depleted T cells, or PBMCs.

CDR1 is LNHDA and CDR2 is SQIVND in the germline V gene (reference sequence). This CDR3 comprises 15 residues. Trimming shortened V by 4 bases and J by 5 bases, and 14 bases separated the two germline ends. Living in about two dozen US areas, the participants were between about 18 and 100 years of age. Allocation to cohorts depended on clinical history reported by the participants. This clone occurred once. Sequencing used immunoSEQ multiplex PCR; TCRdb keeps in-frame clones, though not all of them. The sample contains over 130,000 clones, nearly 80% of which appear only once. The origin of this receptor is a woman in her 50s who had recovered from COVID-19. This sequence joins TRBV19 and TRBJ2-2, with a tentative D call TRBD1 (6 bases). Sequencing was done on a sample of PBMCs or T cells enriched from blood (not recorded which). CDR3 region: CASSTPTGRTGELFF. CDR3 nucleotide sequence: TGTGCCAGTAGTACTCCGACAGGTCGAACCGGGGAGCTGTTTTTT.